Following are 21 T cell receptor beta chains from one sample sequenced in a study of human T cells and chemical hapten exposure. The sample's time point: patch test 2, 6 weeks after DPC sensitization. Treatment defined: therapeutic diphenylcyclopropenone sensitization with weekly scalp DPC. Each CDR3 protein gets one entry after TCRdb re-called the RACE reads with MiXCR. The profile covers approximately 91,000 distinct CDR3 sequences, with roughly 10% appearing a single time and about 1.4% taken by the ten largest. The material was whole blood, obtained in connection with sensitization to the hapten diphenylcyclopropenone (DPC). These receptors were obtained from a man aged 18 to 29 with alopecia areata. Some clones in this sample may be carry-over from other donors' samples.

The table lists this clonotype with many counts. J is TRBJ1-1 and V is TRBV7-3; unclear D gene. Trimming stripped 3 bases from V and 4 bases from J, with 15 bases between. The CDR3 contains 15 residues. Per the germline V gene, CDR1 is SGHTA and CDR2 is FQGTGA. The CDR3 protein is CASSLGGSVGTEAFF. The CDR3 coding sequence is TGTGCCAGCAGCTTGGGAGGCTCGGTGGGCACTGAAGCTTTCTTT.

This clonotype was detected a few times. This rearrangement joins TRBV7-9 to TRBJ2-7; D might be TRBD1 or TRBD2, each matching 5 bases. Trimming took 5 bases from V and 3 from J, leaving 17 bases between them. CDR3 length: 15 residues. Germline loops: CDR1 SEHNR, CDR2 FQNEAQ (reference sequence). Here the CDR3 DNA reads TGTGCCAGCAGCGCCACCGCCAGGGAGAACTACGAGCAGTACTTC. It yields the protein CASSATARENYEQYF. Complete variable domain (other parts from reference TRBV7-9 and TRBJ2-7): DTGVSQNPRHKITKRGQNVTFRCDPISEHNRLYWYRQTLGQGPEFLTYFQNEAQLEKSRLLSDRFSAERPKGSFSTLEIQRTEQGDSAMYLCASSATARENYEQYFGPGTRLTVT.

Only a few counts were recorded for this clonotype. The chain is built from TRBV6-2 or TRBV6-3 and TRBJ1-5, with 7 bases that match TRBD1. This CDR3 comprises 13 residues. V gave up 6 bases and J gave up 7 bases; unmatched junction bases: 6. From germline, CDR1 is MNHEY and CDR2 SVGEGT. The CDR3 sequence is CASRNTGDQPQHF. The CDR3 nucleotides read TGTGCCAGCAGGAATACAGGGGACCAGCCCCAGCATTTT.

The table lists this clonotype with many counts. The V and J genes are TRBV6-2 or TRBV6-3 and TRBJ1-5, with D hard to call. Germline CDR1 reads MNHEY; CDR2 reads SVGEGT. The CDR3 has 16 residues. Trimming pared 2 bases from V and 2 bases from J, leaving 13 bases between. The CDR3 here is CASSYRRERGNQPQHF. CDR3 DNA sequence: TGTGCCAGCAGTTACCGGAGGGAAAGAGGCAATCAGCCCCAGCATTTT.

The chain's CDR3 is CASSFSTGELFF. CDR3 in DNA: TGTGCCAGCAGCTTCAGCACCGGGGAGCTGTTTTTT. The chain is built from TRBV7-9 and TRBJ2-2; D remains unclear. Per germline, CDR1 SEHNR and CDR2 FQNEAQ (reference sequence). The CDR3 length is 12 residues. Trimming cost V 3 bases and J 4 bases, with 3 bases left between them.

This chain links TRBV2 with TRBJ2-3; D gene unclear. CDR3 length: 16 amino acids. The germline CDR1 and CDR2 sequences are SNHLY and FYNNEI. With 2 bases removed from V and 3 bases from J, the gap between germline ends came to 15 bases. CDR3 loop: CASSELGFVETDTQYF. In nucleotides, the CDR3 is TGTGCCAGCAGTGAATTGGGGTTCGTGGAGACAGATACGCAGTATTTT.

This clonotype was counted ten times or more. This sequence joins TRBV12-3 or TRBV12-4 and TRBJ2-5, with TRBD2 identical over 11 bases. The CDR3 totals 13 residues. The trim removed 6 bases at V and 4 bases at J, leaving 1 base unmatched. The DNA of the CDR3 is TGTGCCAGCAGAACTAGCGGGGGAGAGACCCAGTACTTC. It specifies CASRTSGGETQYF.

This clonotype has ten or more counts. The J gene is TRBJ2-1, the V gene TRBV9; TRBD2 matches 10 bases. The CDR3 has 15 amino acids. Looked up from germline, CDR1 is SGDLS and CDR2 is YYNGEE. J was trimmed by 1 base and V by 2 bases; bases with no gene match: 0. The CDR3 sequence is CASSVSGGSYNEQFF. As DNA, the CDR3 is TGTGCCAGCAGCGTTAGCGGGGGGTCCTACAATGAGCAGTTCTTC.

This clonotype was observed a few times. V gene TRBV29-1 combines with J gene TRBJ1-2; TRBD1 matches 7 bases. Trimming took 5 bases from V and 7 from J; bases not matched to a gene: 7. In germline, CDR1 is SQVTM, CDR2 ANQGSEA. This CDR3 has 12 residues. In DNA form, the CDR3 reads TGCAGCGTTCGACAGGGAGTGAGTGGCTACACCTTC. Encoded protein: CSVRQGVSGYTF.

In its sample, this clonotype was seen a few times. V usage is TRBV2 and J usage is TRBJ2-3; D not certain. Germline V gene sequence: CDR1 SNHLY, CDR2 FYNNEI. This CDR3 comprises 14 residues. Trimming cost V 3 bases and J 2 bases, with 9 bases left between them. The CDR3 bases are TGTGCCAGCAGTGAGGGCAGAGACACAGATACGCAGTATTTT. It encodes CASSEGRDTDTQYF.

This chain connects TRBV6-1 to TRBJ1-5; D gene unclear. The CDR3 length is 14 residues. The germline V gene encodes CDR1 MNHNS and CDR2 SASEGT. V was shortened by 6 bases and J by 4 bases, with 13 bases between the two germline ends. The CDR3: CASRHTVANQPQHF. CDR3 DNA: TGTGCCAGCAGGCACACAGTTGCAAATCAGCCCCAGCATTTT.

In this sample, this clonotype turned up a few times. V gene TRBV10-2 combines with J gene TRBJ2-1; D unresolved. Germline CDR1 WSHSY, CDR2 SAAADI. The V end was cut by 7 bases, the J end by 2 bases, with 6 bases between. This CDR3 comprises 12 residues. DNA of the CDR3: TGCGCCAGCATGACCACCTACAATGAGCAGTTCTTC. This codes for CASMTTYNEQFF.

This clonotype has only a few counts. This chain uses TRBV20-1 with TRBJ1-1; no clear D. The germline CDR1 and CDR2 sequences are DFQATT and SNEGSKA (reference sequence). The CDR3 length is 12 residues. V gave up 5 bases and J gave up 1 base, with 8 bases separating them. CDR3 sequence: CSALPWNTEAFF. CDR3 coding DNA: TGCAGTGCTCTTCCCTGGAACACTGAAGCTTTCTTT.

This clonotype was observed a few times. The chain has TRBV5-1 and TRBJ2-7; D perhaps matches TRBD2 (5 bases). From germline, CDR1 is SGHRS and CDR2 YFSETQ. Trimming cost V 3 bases and J 3 bases, with 10 bases left between them. CDR3 length: 13 amino acids. For the CDR3, the DNA is TGCGCCAGCAGCTCCGGGAACTTCTACGAGCAGTACTTC. Its protein is CASSSGNFYEQYF.

This clonotype was observed once. This rearrangement joins TRBV5-6 to TRBJ2-7; D is undetermined. The germline V gene has CDR1 SGHDT and CDR2 YYEEEE. The CDR3 is 12 amino acids. The V end lost 2 bases, the J end lost 4 bases, and 7 bases lay between the germline ends. CDR3 bases: TGTGCCAGCAGCTTCGACGGTTACGAGCAGTACTTC. Amino acid sequence: CASSFDGYEQYF.

This clonotype occurred many times. This chain uses TRBV7-9 with TRBJ1-5; no reliable D call. The CDR3 is made up of 13 amino acids. From germline, CDR1 is SEHNR and CDR2 FQNEAQ (reference sequence). V dropped 0 bases and J dropped 8 bases, with 8 bases sitting between them. CDR3 coding DNA: TGTGCCAGCAGCTTAGCGGGTCTGGAGCCCCAGCATTTT. Encoded protein: CASSLAGLEPQHF.

This clonotype was seen a few times. J is TRBJ1-5 and V is TRBV28, with 9 bases aligning to TRBD1. This CDR3 contains 15 residues. Germline loops: CDR1 MDHEN, CDR2 SYDVKM. V lost 3 bases to trimming and J lost 7 bases; unmatched junction nucleotides: 7. The CDR3 DNA sequence: TGTGCCAGCAGTTTGACTGGGACAGGGAGCCAGCCCCAGCATTTT. Translating it yields CASSLTGTGSQPQHF.

This clonotype occurred many times. The chain uses TRBV20-1 and TRBJ1-6, with D unclear. V was pared by 2 bases and J by 7 bases, with 6 bases between. Per germline, CDR1 DFQATT and CDR2 SNEGSKA (reference sequence). The CDR3 length is 12 residues. CDR3 sequence reads: CSARSQNSPLHF. The CDR3 DNA is TGCAGTGCTAGAAGCCAGAATTCACCCCTCCACTTT.

The rearrangement links TRBV20-1 to TRBJ2-3; tentative D call: TRBD2 (6 bases). The CDR3 spans 13 residues. Germline V gene data show CDR1 as DFQATT and CDR2 as SNEGSKA (reference sequence). Trimming took off 1 base at V and 5 bases at J, with 10 bases between the two ends. This CDR3 is CSARAPAGDTQYF. CDR3 DNA: TGCAGTGCTAGAGCCCCAGCGGGAGATACGCAGTATTTT.

This clonotype showed up just a few times. The rearrangement joins TRBV11-2 to TRBJ2-3, with TRBD2 as a possible D gene (5 bases). The germline CDR1 and CDR2 sequences are SGHAT and FQNNGV. V was pared by 5 bases and J by 2 bases, with 11 bases between. The CDR3 loop spans 14 amino acids. The CDR3 DNA follows: TGTGCCAGCAGCCTAGGACTTAACACAGATACGCAGTATTTT. Translation: CASSLGLNTDTQYF.

This clonotype was seen a handful of times. The V gene is TRBV7-3, the J gene TRBJ2-3; D call uncertain. CDR1 SGHTA and CDR2 FQGTGA come from the germline V gene. With 1 base removed from V and 2 bases from J, the gap between germline ends came to 10 bases. This CDR3 has 15 amino acids. The CDR3 DNA follows: TGTGCCAGCAGCTTAAAGGCCAGCTACACAGATACGCAGTATTTT. Translating gives CASSLKASYTDTQYF.